This is a list of T cell receptor beta chains from one sample in a study of blood T cell repertoires in COVID-19. Clones were read by immunoSEQ multiplex PCR, and TCRdb kept only the in-frame ones, dropping some. Of roughly 110,000 clones listed, around 88% are singletons. The sample consisted of peripheral blood. The receptor source for this set is a man aged 50 to 59 with active or convalescent COVID-19. Each CDR3 is given with its conserved first and last residue. Each record gives: V gene, J gene, D gene, CDR3 length, CDR3 DNA, CDR3 protein. A D gene is named only where the DNA matches it firmly.

v_gene: TRBV21-1; j_gene: TRBJ1-4; d_gene: -; len: 14; CDR3nt: TGTGCCAGCAACCTGACAGGGGAGGATGAAAAACTGTTTTTT; CDR3aa: CASNLTGEDEKLFF
v_gene: TRBV7-2; j_gene: TRBJ1-5; d_gene: -; len: 15; CDR3nt: TGTGCCAGCAGCTTAAGGGGCGGGAGTTATCAGCCCCAGCATTTT; CDR3aa: CASSLRGGSYQPQHF
v_gene: TRBV10-3; j_gene: TRBJ1-2; d_gene: -; len: 11; CDR3nt: TGTGCCATCAGTGACGGCTATGGCTACACCTTC; CDR3aa: CAISDGYGYTF
v_gene: TRBV9; j_gene: TRBJ2-7; d_gene: TRBD1; len: 14; CDR3nt: TGTGCCAGCAGCGTGGGGACAGTCTCCTACGAGCAGTACTTC; CDR3aa: CASSVGTVSYEQYF
v_gene: TRBV29-1; j_gene: TRBJ1-4; d_gene: TRBD1; len: 14; CDR3nt: TGCAGCGTCGGCCGGGACAGTGGAAATGAAAAACTGTTTTTT; CDR3aa: CSVGRDSGNEKLFF
v_gene: TRBV7-8; j_gene: TRBJ2-1; d_gene: TRBD2; len: 15; CDR3nt: TGTGCCAGCAGCCCCAGCGGGGCCTCCTACAATGAGCAGTTCTTC; CDR3aa: CASSPSGASYNEQFF
v_gene: TRBV9; j_gene: TRBJ2-1; d_gene: -; len: 16; CDR3nt: TGTGCCAGCAGCGGATACTTATTTTCATCGTACAATGAGCAGTTCTTC; CDR3aa: CASSGYLFSSYNEQFF
v_gene: TRBV30; j_gene: TRBJ1-6; d_gene: TRBD1; len: 12; CDR3nt: TGTGCCTCCGGGACAGTGGGAGTAGCCCTCCACTTT; CDR3aa: CASGTVGVALHF
v_gene: TRBV11-3; j_gene: TRBJ2-5; d_gene: -; len: 16; CDR3nt: TGTGCCAGCAGCTTAGGCGGGACCGGCCTTGGAGAGACCCAGTACTTC; CDR3aa: CASSLGGTGLGETQYF
v_gene: TRBV5-8; j_gene: TRBJ2-1; d_gene: -; len: 15; CDR3nt: TGTGCCAGCAGCAAGCGGTACAGCTCCTACAATGAGCAGTTCTTC; CDR3aa: CASSKRYSSYNEQFF